This T cell receptor beta chain was profiled in a study of T cells after yellow fever vaccination. At the level of the study: Fractions low in cell number were prepared with SMART-Seq v4 Ultra Low Input. Whole-study results and caveats: Relatively few clonotypes were ones that appeared in both CD4 and CD8 compartments.

In regard to this clonotype: What it binds is not known.

Per germline, CDR1 SQVTM and CDR2 ANQGSEA. Between the trimmed V and J ends, which lost 6 bases and 2 bases, there was a span of 18 bases. CDR3 length equals 15 residues. From the 5' RACE reads, TCRdb called clonotypes with MiXCR, one entry per CDR3 protein. The table shows under 250,000 distinct CDR3 sequences, with 6.9% occurring only once. The J gene is TRBJ2-3, the V gene TRBV29-1; D might be TRBD1 or TRBD2, each matching 5 bases. The input for sequencing was CD4+ T cells sorted from PBMCs, taken 15 days after the yellow fever booster vaccination. The TCR comes from a man between 25 and 39 years old who received the YFV17D yellow fever vaccine. The CDR3 protein is CSVAGTASTTDTQYF. The CDR3 region has the DNA TGCAGCGTGGCCGGGACCGCGAGCACCACAGATACGCAGTATTTT.